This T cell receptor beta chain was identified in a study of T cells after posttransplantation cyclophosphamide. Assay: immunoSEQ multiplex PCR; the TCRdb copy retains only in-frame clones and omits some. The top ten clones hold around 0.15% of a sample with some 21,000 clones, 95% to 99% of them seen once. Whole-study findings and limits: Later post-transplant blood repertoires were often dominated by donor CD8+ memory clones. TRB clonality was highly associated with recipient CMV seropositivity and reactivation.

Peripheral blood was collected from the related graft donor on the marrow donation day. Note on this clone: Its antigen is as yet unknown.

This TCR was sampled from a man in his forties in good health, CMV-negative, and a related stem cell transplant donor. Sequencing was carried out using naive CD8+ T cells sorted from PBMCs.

The CDR3 DNA follows: TGTGCCAGCAGTTACTCGGGTGTCAGGGGGCCGCCCTACGAGCAGTACTTC. It encodes CASSYSGVRGPPYEQYF. The chain recombines TRBV6-7 with TRBJ2-7; 8 nucleotides agree with TRBD1. TRBV6-7 is known as an ORF, though its function is uncertain. This CDR3 has 17 amino acids. The trim removed 0 bases at V and 2 bases at J, leaving 9 bases unmatched.